The 15 T cell receptor beta chains below were found in one sample sequenced in a study of neurological immune-mediated disorders. TCRdb independently ran MiXCR on the 5' RACE reads; one entry per CDR3 protein. The sample consists of 77,000 or so distinct CDR3 sequences, 9.4% of them appearing once. Sequenced: PBMCs. The receptors come from a man in his forties or fifties in good health.

This clonotype came up many times. This rearrangement joins TRBV5-1 to TRBJ2-5; a weak D match, TRBD2 (6 bases). Germline V gene data show CDR1 as SGHRS and CDR2 as YFSETQ. The CDR3 spans 14 residues. Trimming pared 3 bases from V and 5 bases from J, leaving 14 bases between. CDR3 sequence (DNA): TGCGCCAGCAGCTACGACTGGGAGGCGGAGACCCAGTACTTC. It codes for CASSYDWEAETQYF.

This clonotype was seen repeatedly, ten times or more. The V call is TRBV5-1, the J call TRBJ1-1; D is perhaps TRBD1 (5 bases). CDR1 is SGHRS, CDR2 YFSETQ, per germline. V dropped 4 bases and J dropped 0 bases, with 13 bases sitting between them. The CDR3 totals 15 residues. CDR3 coding DNA: TGCGCCAGCAGCCCAAGACAGCAAATGAACACTGAAGCTTTCTTT. Its protein is CASSPRQQMNTEAFF.

This clonotype appeared a single time. The rearrangement uses TRBV28 and TRBJ2-7, with 9 bases aligning to TRBD2. The germline CDR1 and CDR2 sequences are MDHEN and SYDVKM. V gave up 7 bases and J gave up 2 bases; unmatched junction bases: 3. The CDR3 spans 13 residues. DNA of the CDR3: TGTGCCAGCACTAGCGGGGCGGCCTACGAGCAGTACTTC. As protein: CASTSGAAYEQYF.

The V call is TRBV4-2, the J call TRBJ2-7; possibly TRBD2 for D (7 bases). CDR3 length: 16 amino acids. Between the trimmed V and J ends, which lost 0 bases and 1 base, there was a span of 13 bases. Germline CDR1 is LGHNA and CDR2 is YNFKEQ. CDR3 region: CASSQDGGAGSYEQYF. The CDR3, as DNA: TGTGCCAGCAGCCAAGATGGGGGGGCTGGGTCCTACGAGCAGTACTTC.

The table lists this clonotype with many counts. The chain joins TRBV5-1 to TRBJ2-3, with TRBD2 matching 7 bases. The V gene end was trimmed by 2 bases and the J gene end by 4 bases; junction bases not matched to a gene: 10. CDR1 is SGHRS, CDR2 YFSETQ, per germline. The CDR3 totals 16 residues. Here the CDR3 DNA reads TGCGCCAGCAGCTTTGGCGGACTAGGATCCCCAGATACGCAGTATTTT. Its translation is CASSFGGLGSPDTQYF. Looking up the rest from reference TRBV5-1 and TRBJ2-3 gives the full variable domain: KAGVTQTPRYLIKTRGQQVTLSCSPISGHRSVSWYQQTPGQGLQFLFEYFSETQRNKGNFPGRFSGRQFSNSRSEMNVSTLELGDSALYLCASSFGGLGSPDTQYFGPGTRLTVL.

This chain links TRBV2 with TRBJ1-1, with D unclear. Between the trimmed V and J ends, which lost 4 bases and 7 bases, there was a span of 7 bases. Germline assignment: CDR1 SNHLY and CDR2 FYNNEI. This CDR3 spans 11 amino acids. CDR3 protein: CASSVSDEAFF. CDR3 nucleotides: TGTGCCAGCAGTGTATCAGATGAAGCTTTCTTT.

Remarks on this clonotype: The germline gene is not matched at one end of the junction; a read error may be the cause. This chain connects TRBV2 to TRBJ1-5, with TRBD1 as a possible D gene (5 bases). The CDR3 has 16 residues. Germline V lookup: CDR1 SNHLY, CDR2 FYNNEI. Here the CDR3 DNA reads TGTGCAAGTAGTGAAGGGTCCGGGTGGGGCAATCAGCACCAGCATTTT. Translating it yields CASSEGSGWGNQHQHF.

This clonotype was counted at least ten times. This chain uses TRBV30 with TRBJ1-1, with no clear D. V lost 0 bases and J lost 1, with 3 bases in between. The CDR3 is made up of 12 amino acids. Looked up from germline, CDR1 is GTSNPN and CDR2 is SVGIG (reference sequence). The CDR3 spells CAWSVRNTEAFF. The DNA of the CDR3 is TGTGCCTGGAGTGTCAGGAACACTGAAGCTTTCTTT.

Ten or more counts support this clonotype. The chain links TRBV5-1 to TRBJ2-5; TRBD1 is a possible D gene (5 bases). Germline V gene sequence: CDR1 SGHRS, CDR2 YFSETQ. The length of the CDR3 is 13 residues. The V gene lost 5 bases and the J gene lost 1 base, with 9 bases spanning the gap. CDR3 sequence: CASRLTAQETQYF. The DNA for the CDR3 is TGCGCCAGCAGACTGACAGCCCAAGAGACCCAGTACTTC. Supplemented by reference TRBV5-1 and TRBJ2-5, the full variable domain reads KAGVTQTPRYLIKTRGQQVTLSCSPISGHRSVSWYQQTPGQGLQFLFEYFSETQRNKGNFPGRFSGRQFSNSRSEMNVSTLELGDSALYLCASRLTAQETQYFGPGTRLLVL.

This clonotype was counted ten times or more. The chain carries TRBV6-5 and TRBJ2-5, with D possibly matching TRBD2 (5 bases). CDR3 length: 14 amino acids. V was cut by 5 bases and J by 2 bases, with 12 bases left in between. Germline CDR1 is MNHEY and CDR2 is SVGAGI. The CDR3 here is CASSSGLLQETQYF. The CDR3 nucleotides are TGTGCCAGCAGTAGCGGACTGTTGCAAGAGACCCAGTACTTC.

In this sample, this clonotype turned up many times. The J gene is TRBJ2-2, the V gene TRBV4-3; D is possibly TRBD1 or TRBD2 (5 bases each). V was clipped by 5 bases and J by 0 bases, with 13 bases between them. CDR1 and CDR2 from the germline V gene are LGHNA and YSLEER. The CDR3 sequence is 16 residues long. CDR3 sequence reads: CASSAGRVANTGELFF. The CDR3 DNA sequence: TGCGCCAGCAGCGCAGGGCGGGTCGCGAACACCGGGGAGCTGTTTTTT.

This clonotype was counted ten times or more. The chain carries TRBV10-3 and TRBJ2-5, with D perhaps TRBD1 (7 bases). This CDR3 region has 15 residues. V lost 3 bases to trimming and J lost 4 bases, with 15 bases between them. Germline CDR1 ENHRY, CDR2 SYGVKD. The CDR3 region has the DNA TGTGCCATCAGTGATTCCAGGGGGGATGGAGAGACCCAGTACTTC. Amino acid sequence: CAISDSRGDGETQYF.

The table lists this clonotype with many counts. This chain uses TRBV28 with TRBJ2-7; either TRBD1 or TRBD2 may fit D (5 bases each). This CDR3 is 14 amino acids long. Per germline, CDR1 MDHEN and CDR2 SYDVKM. Trimming stripped 7 bases from V and 3 bases from J, with 16 bases between. The CDR3 region is CASTLGTGNYEQYF. The CDR3 DNA reads TGTGCCAGCACCCTCGGGACGGGAAACTACGAGCAGTACTTC.

Many counts were recorded for this clonotype. The junction departs from germline at one end; a sequencing error may be responsible. This rearrangement joins TRBV5-1 to TRBJ1-1; D is ambiguous. CDR1 and CDR2 from the germline V gene are SGHRS and YFSETQ. The CDR3 spans 16 residues. The DNA for the CDR3 is TGCGCCAGCAGCTTCCAAGGAACCAGCATGAACACTGAAGTTTTCTTT. This gives the protein CASSFQGTSMNTEVFF.

Ten or more counts support this clonotype. The V and J genes are TRBV5-1 and TRBJ1-4, with TRBD1 matching over 8 bases. This CDR3 spans 15 amino acids. Losses at the gene ends were 0 bases for V and 8 bases for J; bases not matched to a gene: 6. Germline CDR1 SGHRS, CDR2 YFSETQ. CDR3 sequence reads: CASSLADRVVEKLFF. As DNA, the CDR3 is TGCGCCAGCAGCTTGGCGGACAGGGTGGTGGAAAAACTGTTTTTT.